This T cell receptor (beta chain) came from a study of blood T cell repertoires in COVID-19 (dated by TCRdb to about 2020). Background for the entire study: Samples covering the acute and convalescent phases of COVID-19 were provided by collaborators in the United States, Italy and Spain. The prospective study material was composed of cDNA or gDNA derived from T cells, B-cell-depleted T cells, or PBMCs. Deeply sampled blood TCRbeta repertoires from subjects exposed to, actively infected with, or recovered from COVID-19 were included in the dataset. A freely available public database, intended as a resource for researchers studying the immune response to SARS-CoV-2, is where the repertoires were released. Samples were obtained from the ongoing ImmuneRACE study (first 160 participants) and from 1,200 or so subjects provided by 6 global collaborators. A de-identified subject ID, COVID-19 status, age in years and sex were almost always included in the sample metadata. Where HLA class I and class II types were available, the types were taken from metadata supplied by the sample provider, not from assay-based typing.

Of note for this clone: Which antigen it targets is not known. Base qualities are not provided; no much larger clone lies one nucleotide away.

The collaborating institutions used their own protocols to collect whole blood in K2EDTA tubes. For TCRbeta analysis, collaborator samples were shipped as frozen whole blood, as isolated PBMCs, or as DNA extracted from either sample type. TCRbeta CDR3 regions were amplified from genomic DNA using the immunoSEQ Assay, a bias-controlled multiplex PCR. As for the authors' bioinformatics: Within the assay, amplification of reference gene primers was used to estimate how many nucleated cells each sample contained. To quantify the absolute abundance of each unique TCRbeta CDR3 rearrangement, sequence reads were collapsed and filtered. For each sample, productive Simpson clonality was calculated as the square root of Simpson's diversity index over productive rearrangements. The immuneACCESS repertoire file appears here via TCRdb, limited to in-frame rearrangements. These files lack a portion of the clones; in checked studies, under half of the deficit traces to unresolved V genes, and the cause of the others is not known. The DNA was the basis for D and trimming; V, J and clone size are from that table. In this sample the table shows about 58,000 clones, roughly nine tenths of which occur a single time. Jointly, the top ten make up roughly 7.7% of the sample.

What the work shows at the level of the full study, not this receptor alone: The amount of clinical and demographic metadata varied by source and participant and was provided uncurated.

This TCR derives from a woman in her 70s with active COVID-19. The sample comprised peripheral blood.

The DNA sequence is as follows: TGTGCCATCAGCTCCGGGACAGGGGTCGCCAAATCCTACAATGAGCAGTTCTTC. Translated, this gives CAISSGTGVAKSYNEQFF. Recombination connected TRBV10-3 to TRBJ2-1, and 10 junctional nucleotides match TRBD1. Trimming removed 6 bases from V and 1 base from J; the gene matches leave 12 bases unexplained. The CDR1 and CDR2 encoded by the germline V gene are ENHRY and SYGVKD. Inclusive of the bounding cysteine and phenylalanine, the CDR3 is 18 residues long. Only CDR3 DNA remains: 54 bases, in frame from the first base.